Presented here are 20 T cell receptor beta chains from one specimen sequenced in a study of T cells in Graves' hyperthyroidism and ophthalmopathy. Amplification of TCR beta CDR3 regions was performed using RNA transcripts as template. The study used the HTBI primer set for a first-round RT-PCR of the TCR CDR3. One entry per CDR3 protein, called by TCRdb with MiXCR from the multiplex PCR reads. The sample consists of around 540,000 distinct CDR3 sequences, roughly a sixth of them appearing once. The sample taken for sequencing was blood. Every receptor here comes from a woman in her twenties or thirties with Graves' ophthalmopathy.

The rearrangement links TRBV10-3 to TRBJ2-5, with TRBD2 matching 13 bases. Germline trimming cut 9 bases from V and 5 bases from J; bases unmatched to any gene: 9. Germline V CDR1 and CDR2: ENHRY, SYGVKD. CDR3 length: 15 amino acids. The CDR3 nucleotides read TGTGCCATTGGGACTAGCGGGACCTCCCTGGAGACCCAGTACTTC. Its protein is CAIGTSGTSLETQYF.

This clonotype occurred a few times. The rearrangement uses TRBV18 and TRBJ2-7, with D maybe TRBD2 (5 bases). The length of the CDR3 is 18 residues. Germline V gene sequence: CDR1 KGHSH, CDR2 LQKENI. V lost 0 bases and J 4 bases, leaving 22 bases between the germline ends. The CDR3 DNA follows: TGTGCCAGCTCACCACCCCTGAGGGAAACCGGCTTACGGTACGAGCAGTACTTC. It specifies CASSPPLRETGLRYEQYF.

This clonotype was observed many times. This sequence joins TRBV3-1 and TRBJ2-5, with unresolved D. CDR1 LGHDT and CDR2 YNNKEL come from the germline V gene (reference sequence). The CDR3 has 12 residues. V was cut by 4 bases and J by 7 bases, with 10 bases left in between. The CDR3 DNA reads TGTGCCAGCAGCCCCTCGGCGACGACCCAGTACTTC. Its translation: CASSPSATTQYF.

The chain couples TRBV7-9 to TRBJ1-2, with D maybe TRBD1 (5 bases). Germline V CDR1 and CDR2: SEHNR, FQNEAQ (reference sequence). The CDR3 is 15 amino acids. V lost 0 bases to trimming and J lost 4 bases, with 12 bases between them. The CDR3 coding sequence is TGTGCCAGCAGCTTAGCCGGGGCGAGGGGCTATGGCTACACCTTC. It is translated as CASSLAGARGYGYTF.

V is TRBV11-2 and J is TRBJ2-2, with 7 bases lining up with TRBD2. With V trimmed by 0 bases and J by 6 bases, 16 bases remained unmatched. The CDR3 is 19 amino acids. Germline V lookup: CDR1 SGHAT, CDR2 FQNNGV. CDR3 in amino acids: CASSLEGGAGVRFPGELFF. CDR3 DNA: TGTGCCAGCAGCTTAGAGGGAGGGGCGGGAGTTCGTTTTCCCGGGGAGCTGTTTTTT. The full variable domain, in which reference TRBV11-2 and TRBJ2-2 provide the parts outside the CDR3, is EAGVAQSPRYKIIEKRQSVAFWCNPISGHATLYWYQQILGQGPKLLIQFQNNGVVDDSQLPKDRFSAERLKGVDSTLKIQPAKLEDSAVYLCASSLEGGAGVRFPGELFFGEGSRLTVL.

This clonotype occurred a few times. This sequence joins TRBV7-2 and TRBJ2-1, with a weak D call TRBD2 (6 bases). Germline values: CDR1 SGHTA, CDR2 FQGNSA. The CDR3 loop spans 15 amino acids. Trimming shortened V by 1 base and J by 5 bases, and 12 bases separated the two germline ends. CDR3 DNA sequence: TGTGCCAGCAGCTTAGTCCCAGCGGGCAACAATGAGCAGTTCTTC. This gives the protein CASSLVPAGNNEQFF.

This clonotype was counted many times. This chain connects TRBV20-1 to TRBJ2-1; D unclear. There are 10 residues in the CDR3. Germline-derived CDR1 and CDR2 are DFQATT and SNEGSKA (reference sequence). Trimming shortened V by 5 bases and J by 6 bases, and 5 bases separated the two germline ends. This CDR3 is CSAFSNEQFF. In DNA, the CDR3 is TGCAGTGCTTTCAGCAATGAGCAGTTCTTC.

On this clonotype itself: A read error may explain this, as a much larger clone is one base away. This chain connects TRBV12-3 or TRBV12-4 to TRBJ2-5; D perhaps matches TRBD1 (6 bases). This CDR3 is 14 amino acids long. With 5 bases removed from V and 7 bases from J, the gap between germline ends came to 17 bases. Here the CDR3 reads CASSPTGLKGTQYF. In DNA, the CDR3 is TGTGCCAGCAGTCCGACAGGTCTTAAAGGGACCCAGTACTTC.

This clonotype was detected many times. The genes are TRBV3-1 and TRBJ1-1; TRBD1 agrees at 7 bases. The V segment lost 4 bases and the J segment 5 bases; nucleotides outside the gene matches: 7. The CDR3 totals 14 residues. Germline V gene lookup returns CDR1 LGHDT and CDR2 YNNKEL (reference sequence). In DNA, the CDR3 is TGTGCCAGCAGCCCCTACACAGGGGATACTGAAGCTTTCTTT. Encoded protein: CASSPYTGDTEAFF.

This clonotype was observed a few times. The genes are TRBV12-3 or TRBV12-4 and TRBJ2-6; TRBD1 aligns across 7 bases. The CDR3 length is 15 residues. J was trimmed by 2 bases and V by 3 bases; bases with no gene match: 1. As DNA, the CDR3 is TGTGCCAGCAGTTTTAGGGGGCCTGGGGCCAACGTCCTGACTTTC. This sequence encodes CASSFRGPGANVLTF.

This clonotype was seen ten or more times. The chain's CDR3 is CASSPGGDIYGYTF. The DNA of the CDR3 is TGTGCCAGCAGCCCGGGGGGAGACATCTATGGCTACACCTTC. This chain connects TRBV6-4 to TRBJ1-2; D perhaps matches TRBD1 (5 bases). Between the trimmed V and J ends, which lost 6 bases and 4 bases, there was a span of 15 bases. The CDR3 has 14 residues. The V gene's germline CDR1 is MRHNA and CDR2 SNTAGT.

This clonotype was counted many times. The rearrangement uses TRBV20-1 and TRBJ1-1; D gene uncertain. The CDR3 runs 12 residues. V lost 5 bases and J lost 1, with 8 bases in between. The germline gives CDR1 DFQATT, CDR2 SNEGSKA (reference sequence). CDR3 loop: CSALMPNTEAFF. In DNA form, the CDR3 reads TGCAGTGCTCTAATGCCGAACACTGAAGCTTTCTTT.

The J gene is TRBJ1-5, the V gene TRBV19, with 7 bases aligning to TRBD1. The junction had 8 bases not matched to a gene; V was cut back by 0 bases and J by 6 bases. The CDR3 is 16 amino acids. In germline, CDR1 is LNHDA, CDR2 SQIVND (reference sequence). The CDR3 region has the DNA TGTGCCAGTAGTATAGATAACAGGGGCGCGGGTCAGCCCCAGCATTTT. Translating it yields CASSIDNRGAGQPQHF. The complete variable domain, with remaining parts taken from reference TRBV19 and TRBJ1-5, reads DGGITQSPKYLFRKEGQNVTLSCEQNLNHDAMYWYRQDPGQGLRLIYYSQIVNDFQKGDIAEGYSVSREKKESFPLTVTSAQKNPTAFYLCASSIDNRGAGQPQHFGDGTRLSIL.

This clonotype was seen a handful of times. This chain uses TRBV7-2 with TRBJ2-1; D call uncertain. In germline, CDR1 is SGHTA, CDR2 FQGNSA. V lost 2 bases and J lost 1, with 9 bases in between. The CDR3 is 15 amino acids. The CDR3 protein is CASSLSRVSYNEQFF. DNA for the CDR3: TGTGCCAGCAGCTTATCTCGAGTTTCCTACAATGAGCAGTTCTTC.

The chain carries TRBV20-1 and TRBJ2-1; 10 bases align to TRBD2. The CDR3 has 13 residues. Germline CDR1 reads DFQATT; CDR2 reads SNEGSKA (reference sequence). J lost 6 bases, V lost 4 bases, and 3 bases had no gene match. The CDR3 here is CSATSGRSNEQFF. As DNA, the CDR3 is TGCAGTGCTACTAGCGGGAGAAGCAATGAGCAGTTCTTC.

This clonotype has a handful of counts. The chain combines TRBV20-1 with TRBJ1-1; perhaps TRBD1 as D (5 bases). Germline assignment: CDR1 DFQATT and CDR2 SNEGSKA (reference sequence). The CDR3 runs to 15 residues. V lost 5 bases to trimming and J lost 6 bases, with 22 bases between them. The CDR3 DNA reads TGCAGTGCTTCAGGGTTTCGCAAGGAAGGGGCTGAAGCTTTCTTT. Translating gives CSASGFRKEGAEAFF.

A few counts support this clonotype. The chain couples TRBV28 to TRBJ1-1; a possible D gene is TRBD1 (5 bases). Germline V gene sequence: CDR1 MDHEN, CDR2 SYDVKM. This CDR3 has 14 residues. Trimming left V 5 bases short and J 3 bases short, with 13 bases between. The CDR3 region has the DNA TGTGCCAGCAGTCTTCCGGGACGGTACACTGAAGCTTTCTTT. This translates into CASSLPGRYTEAFF.

The J gene is TRBJ2-1, the V gene TRBV6-2 or TRBV6-3, with 8 bases identical to TRBD2. With 0 bases clipped from V and 5 bases from J, the junction kept 9 bases outside the gene matches. The length of the CDR3 is 17 residues. Germline CDR1 reads MNHEY; CDR2 reads SVGEGT. CDR3 in amino acids: CASSYSKWSGRDNEQFF. The CDR3 nucleotides are TGTGCCAGCAGTTACTCGAAGTGGAGCGGGAGAGACAATGAGCAGTTCTTC.

In its sample, this clonotype was seen many times. The chain recombines TRBV3-1 with TRBJ2-1; D is perhaps TRBD2 (6 bases). CDR1 and CDR2 (germline): LGHDT, YNNKEL (reference sequence). The V gene lost 2 bases and the J gene lost 2 bases, with 10 bases spanning the gap. The CDR3 loop spans 15 amino acids. The CDR3 coding sequence is TGTGCCAGCAGCCAAAGTACTAGCACCTACAATGAGCAGTTCTTC. It specifies CASSQSTSTYNEQFF.

This clonotype was seen ten or more times. V and J are TRBV30 and TRBJ2-7; 7 nucleotides align to TRBD1. Germline V lookup: CDR1 GTSNPN, CDR2 SVGIG (reference sequence). This CDR3 spans 14 amino acids. V gave up 2 bases and J gave up 4 bases; unmatched junction bases: 8. CDR3 protein: CAWSRGSRGYEQYF. The CDR3 DNA is TGTGCCTGGAGTCGTGGGTCCAGGGGGTACGAGCAGTACTTC.